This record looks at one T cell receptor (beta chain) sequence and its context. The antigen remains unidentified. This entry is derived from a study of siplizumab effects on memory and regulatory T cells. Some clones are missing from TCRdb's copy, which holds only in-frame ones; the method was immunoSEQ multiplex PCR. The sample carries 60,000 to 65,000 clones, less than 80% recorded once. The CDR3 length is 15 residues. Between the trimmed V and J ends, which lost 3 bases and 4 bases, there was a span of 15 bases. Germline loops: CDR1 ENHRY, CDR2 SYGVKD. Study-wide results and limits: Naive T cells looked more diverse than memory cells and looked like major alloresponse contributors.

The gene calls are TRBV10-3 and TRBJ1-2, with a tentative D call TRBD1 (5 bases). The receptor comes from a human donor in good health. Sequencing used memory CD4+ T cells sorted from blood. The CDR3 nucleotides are TGTGCCATCAGTGACCATGGGGCAGGCAGCTATGGCTACACCTTC. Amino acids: CAISDHGAGSYGYTF.